This note documents a single TCR beta chain sequence. One end of the junction is discordant with germline, which a read error may explain. The data were taken from a study of T cell changes during pregnancy in multiple sclerosis. The method was immunoSEQ multiplex PCR; TCRdb's version includes in-frame clones alone and lacks a portion of them. The table shows tens of thousands of clones, with about 91% occurring only once. Germline lookup yields CDR1 SGHNT and CDR2 YYREEE (reference sequence). This CDR3 spans 14 amino acids. The sample in question was CD4+ T cells from peripheral blood mononuclear cells, obtained in the third trimester of pregnancy. The sequence was obtained from a female donor in good health, enrolled as a control in a pregnancy study. V and J are TRBV5-4 and TRBJ2-7; 9 bases are shared with TRBD1. DNA of the CDR3: TGCGCCAGCAGCCAAGGGACAGGGTCCTACGAGCAGTACTTC. Its translation: CASSQGTGSYEQYF.